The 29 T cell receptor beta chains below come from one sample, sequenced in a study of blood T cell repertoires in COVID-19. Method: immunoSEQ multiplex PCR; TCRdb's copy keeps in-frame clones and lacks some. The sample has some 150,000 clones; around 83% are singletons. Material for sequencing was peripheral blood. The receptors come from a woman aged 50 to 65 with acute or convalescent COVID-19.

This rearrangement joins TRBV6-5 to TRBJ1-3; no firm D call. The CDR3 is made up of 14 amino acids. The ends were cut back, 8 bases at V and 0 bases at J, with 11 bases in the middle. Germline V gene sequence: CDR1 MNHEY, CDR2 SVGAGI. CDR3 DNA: TGTGCCAGCGTACAGCAAGCCTCTGGAAACACCATATATTTT. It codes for CASVQQASGNTIYF.

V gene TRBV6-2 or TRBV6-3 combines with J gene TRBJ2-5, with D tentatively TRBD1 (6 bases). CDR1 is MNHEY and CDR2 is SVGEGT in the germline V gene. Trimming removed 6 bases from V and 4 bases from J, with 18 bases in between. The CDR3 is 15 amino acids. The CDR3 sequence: CASSTLGGPGETQYF. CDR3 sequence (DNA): TGTGCCAGCAGCACCCTTGGGGGCCCGGGAGAGACCCAGTACTTC.

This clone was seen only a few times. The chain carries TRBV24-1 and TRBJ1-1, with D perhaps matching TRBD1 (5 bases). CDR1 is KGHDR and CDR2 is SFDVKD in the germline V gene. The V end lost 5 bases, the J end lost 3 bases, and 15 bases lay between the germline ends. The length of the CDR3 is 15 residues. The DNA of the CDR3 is TGTGCCACCAGTGCGTCAGCCCGGGGGGACACTGAAGCTTTCTTT. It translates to CATSASARGDTEAFF.

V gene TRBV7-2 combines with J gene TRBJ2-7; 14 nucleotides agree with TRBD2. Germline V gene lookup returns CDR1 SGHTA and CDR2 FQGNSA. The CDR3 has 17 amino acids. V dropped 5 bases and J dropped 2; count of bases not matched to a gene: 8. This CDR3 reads CASSNGLAGGRTYEQYF. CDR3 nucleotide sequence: TGTGCCAGCAGCAACGGACTAGCGGGAGGTCGGACCTACGAGCAGTACTTC.

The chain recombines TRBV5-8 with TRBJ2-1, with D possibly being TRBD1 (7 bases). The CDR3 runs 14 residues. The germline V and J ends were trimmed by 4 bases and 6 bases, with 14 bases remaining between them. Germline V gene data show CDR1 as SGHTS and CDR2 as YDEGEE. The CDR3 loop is CASSRRQGGNEQFF. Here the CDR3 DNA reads TGTGCCAGCAGCCGGCGACAGGGAGGCAATGAGCAGTTCTTC.

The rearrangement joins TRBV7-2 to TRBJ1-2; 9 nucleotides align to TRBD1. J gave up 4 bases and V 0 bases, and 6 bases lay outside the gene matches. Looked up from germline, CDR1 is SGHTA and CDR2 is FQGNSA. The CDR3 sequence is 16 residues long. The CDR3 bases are TGTGCCAGCAGCTTAGCGGGACAGGGTGTCCCCTATGGCTACACCTTC. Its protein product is CASSLAGQGVPYGYTF.

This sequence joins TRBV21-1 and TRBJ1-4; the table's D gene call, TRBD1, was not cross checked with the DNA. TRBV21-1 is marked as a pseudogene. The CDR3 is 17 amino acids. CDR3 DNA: TGTGCCAGCAGCAAAACCCCAGGGGGCTCAACTAATGAAAAACTGTTTTTT. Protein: CASSKTPGGSTNEKLFF.

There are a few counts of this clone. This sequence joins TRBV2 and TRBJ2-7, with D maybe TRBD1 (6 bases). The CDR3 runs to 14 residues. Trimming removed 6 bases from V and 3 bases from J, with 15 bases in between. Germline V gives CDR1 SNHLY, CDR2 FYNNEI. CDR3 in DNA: TGTGCCAGCAGGGAGACAGGATCTCTCTACGAGCAGTACTTC. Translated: CASRETGSLYEQYF.

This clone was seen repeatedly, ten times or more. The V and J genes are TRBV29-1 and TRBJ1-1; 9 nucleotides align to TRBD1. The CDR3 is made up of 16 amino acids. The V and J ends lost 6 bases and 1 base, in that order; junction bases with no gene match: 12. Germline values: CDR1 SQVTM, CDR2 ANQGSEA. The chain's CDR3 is CSVTGDREAENTEAFF. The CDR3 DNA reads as TGCAGCGTCACTGGGGACAGGGAGGCCGAGAACACTGAAGCTTTCTTT.

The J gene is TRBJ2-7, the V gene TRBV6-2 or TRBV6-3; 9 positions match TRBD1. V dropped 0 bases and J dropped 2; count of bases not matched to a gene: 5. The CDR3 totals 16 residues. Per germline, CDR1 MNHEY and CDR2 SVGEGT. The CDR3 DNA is TGTGCCAGCAGTTACTCCTCCGGGACAGGGCCCTACGAGCAGTACTTC. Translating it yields CASSYSSGTGPYEQYF.

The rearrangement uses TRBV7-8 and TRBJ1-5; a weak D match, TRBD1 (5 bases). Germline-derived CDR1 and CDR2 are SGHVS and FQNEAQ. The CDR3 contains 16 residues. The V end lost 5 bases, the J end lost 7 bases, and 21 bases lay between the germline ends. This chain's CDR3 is CASSLGGVGSGQPQHF. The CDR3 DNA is TGTGCCAGCAGCCTGGGAGGGGTGGGATCCGGACAGCCCCAGCATTTT.

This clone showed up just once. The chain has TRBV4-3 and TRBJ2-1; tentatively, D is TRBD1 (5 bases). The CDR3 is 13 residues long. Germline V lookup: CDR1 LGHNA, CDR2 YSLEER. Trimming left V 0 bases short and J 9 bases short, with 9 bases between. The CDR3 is CASSQDTRGEQFF. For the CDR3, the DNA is TGCGCCAGCAGCCAAGATACAAGGGGTGAGCAGTTCTTC.

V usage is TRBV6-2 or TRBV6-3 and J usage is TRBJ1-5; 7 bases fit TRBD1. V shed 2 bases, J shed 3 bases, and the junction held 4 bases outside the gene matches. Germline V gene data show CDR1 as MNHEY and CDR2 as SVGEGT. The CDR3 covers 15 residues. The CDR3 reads CASSYAGTDNQPQHF. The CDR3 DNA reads TGTGCCAGCAGTTACGCCGGGACAGACAATCAGCCCCAGCATTTT.

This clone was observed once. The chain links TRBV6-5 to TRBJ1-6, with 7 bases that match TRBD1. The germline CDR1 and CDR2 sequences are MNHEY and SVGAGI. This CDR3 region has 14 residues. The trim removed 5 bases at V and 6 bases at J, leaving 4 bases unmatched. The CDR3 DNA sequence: TGTGCCAGCAGTCGGGACAGAAGTAATTCACCCCTCCACTTT. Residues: CASSRDRSNSPLHF.

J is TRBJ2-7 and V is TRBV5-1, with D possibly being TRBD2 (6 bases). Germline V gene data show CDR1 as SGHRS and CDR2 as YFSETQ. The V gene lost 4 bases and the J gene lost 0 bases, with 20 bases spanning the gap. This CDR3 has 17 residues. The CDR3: CASSPPLGVGGSYEQYF. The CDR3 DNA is TGCGCCAGCAGCCCCCCCCTAGGGGTGGGAGGCTCCTACGAGCAGTACTTC.

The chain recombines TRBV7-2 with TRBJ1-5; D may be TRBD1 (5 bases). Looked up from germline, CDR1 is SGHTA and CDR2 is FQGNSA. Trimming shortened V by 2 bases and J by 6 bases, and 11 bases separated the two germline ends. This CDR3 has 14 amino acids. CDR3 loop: CASSLIGGSQPQHF. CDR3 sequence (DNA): TGTGCCAGCAGCTTAATTGGGGGGAGTCAGCCCCAGCATTTT.

In DNA, the CDR3 is TGTGCCAGCAGCCAACTCCCAGGGGGTAGCGGGAGCTACAATGAGCAGTTCTTC. The encoded protein is CASSQLPGGSGSYNEQFF. The J gene is TRBJ2-1, the V gene TRBV3-1 (or the pseudogene TRBV3-2), with TRBD2 matching 9 bases. Germline CDR1 LGHDT, CDR2 YNNKEL (reference sequence). With V trimmed by 2 bases and J by 3 bases, 11 bases remained unmatched. The CDR3 consists of 18 residues.

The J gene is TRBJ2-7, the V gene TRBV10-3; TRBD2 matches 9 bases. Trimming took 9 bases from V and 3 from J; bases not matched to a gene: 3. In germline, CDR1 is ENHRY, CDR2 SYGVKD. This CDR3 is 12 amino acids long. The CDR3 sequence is CAISGGHYEQYF. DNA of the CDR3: TGTGCCATTAGCGGGGGACACTACGAGCAGTACTTC.

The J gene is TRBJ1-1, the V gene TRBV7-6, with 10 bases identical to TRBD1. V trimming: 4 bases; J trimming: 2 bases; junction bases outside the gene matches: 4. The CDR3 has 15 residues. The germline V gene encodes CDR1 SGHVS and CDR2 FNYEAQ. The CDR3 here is CASSSDRGANTEAFF. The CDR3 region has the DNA TGTGCCAGCAGCTCGGACAGGGGGGCAAACACTGAAGCTTTCTTT. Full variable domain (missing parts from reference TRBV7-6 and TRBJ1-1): GAGVSQSPRYKVTKRGQDVALRCDPISGHVSLYWYRQALGQGPEFLTYFNYEAQQDKSGLPNDRFSAERPEGSISTLTIQRTEQRDSAMYRCASSSDRGANTEAFFGQGTRLTVV.

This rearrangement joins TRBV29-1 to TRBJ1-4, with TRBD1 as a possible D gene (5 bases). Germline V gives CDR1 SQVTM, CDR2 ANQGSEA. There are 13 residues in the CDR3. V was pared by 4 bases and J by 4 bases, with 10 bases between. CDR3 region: CSVADSRNEKLFF. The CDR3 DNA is TGCAGCGTTGCCGACAGTCGTAATGAAAAACTGTTTTTT.

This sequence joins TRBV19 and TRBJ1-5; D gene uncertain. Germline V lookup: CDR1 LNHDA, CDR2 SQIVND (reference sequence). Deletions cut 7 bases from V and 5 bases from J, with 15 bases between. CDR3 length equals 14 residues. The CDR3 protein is CASTKAQFDQPQHF. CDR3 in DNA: TGTGCCAGTACCAAAGCACAGTTCGATCAGCCCCAGCATTTT.

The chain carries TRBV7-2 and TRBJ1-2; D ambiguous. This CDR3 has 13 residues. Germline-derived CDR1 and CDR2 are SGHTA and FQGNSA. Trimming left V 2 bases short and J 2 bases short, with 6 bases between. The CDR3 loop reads CASSLSENYGYTF. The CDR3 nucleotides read TGTGCCAGCAGCTTATCCGAGAACTATGGCTACACCTTC.

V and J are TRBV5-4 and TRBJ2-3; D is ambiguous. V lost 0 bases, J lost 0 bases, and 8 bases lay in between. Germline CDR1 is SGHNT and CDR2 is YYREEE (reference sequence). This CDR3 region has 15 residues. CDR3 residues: CASSLGPLSTDTQYF. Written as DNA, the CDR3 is TGTGCCAGCAGCTTGGGGCCCTTAAGCACAGATACGCAGTATTTT.

The CDR3 coding sequence is TGTGCCAGCAGCCCTTGGACAGGGGGAGGGACCGGGGAGCTGTTTTTT. Its translation: CASSPWTGGGTGELFF. The rearrangement joins TRBV3-1 (or the pseudogene TRBV3-2) to TRBJ2-2; 10 bases map to TRBD1. The trim removed 4 bases at V and 5 bases at J, leaving 7 bases unmatched. The CDR3 is made up of 16 amino acids. Germline CDR1 is LGHDT and CDR2 is YNNKEL (reference sequence).

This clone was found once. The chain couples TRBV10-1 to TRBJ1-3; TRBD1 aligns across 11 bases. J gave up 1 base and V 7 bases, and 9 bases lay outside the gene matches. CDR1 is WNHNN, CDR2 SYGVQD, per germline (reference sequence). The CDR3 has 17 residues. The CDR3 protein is CASTERTGGKSGNTIYF. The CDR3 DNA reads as TGCGCCAGCACCGAGAGGACAGGGGGCAAATCTGGAAACACCATATATTTT.

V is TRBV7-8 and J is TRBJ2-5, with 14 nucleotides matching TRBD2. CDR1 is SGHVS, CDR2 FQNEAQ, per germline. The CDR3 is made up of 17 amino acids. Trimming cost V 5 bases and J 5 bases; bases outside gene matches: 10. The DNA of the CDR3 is TGTGCCAGCAGCGCGGGACTAGCGGGAGCCTCCAGGGAGACCCAGTACTTC. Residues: CASSAGLAGASRETQYF.

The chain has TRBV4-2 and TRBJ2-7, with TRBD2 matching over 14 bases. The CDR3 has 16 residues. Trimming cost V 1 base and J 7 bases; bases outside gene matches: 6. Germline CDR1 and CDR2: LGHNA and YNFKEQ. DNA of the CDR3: TGTGCCAGCAGCCAAGCGACTAGCGGGGGGGCTGGGGAGCAGTACTTC. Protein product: CASSQATSGGAGEQYF.

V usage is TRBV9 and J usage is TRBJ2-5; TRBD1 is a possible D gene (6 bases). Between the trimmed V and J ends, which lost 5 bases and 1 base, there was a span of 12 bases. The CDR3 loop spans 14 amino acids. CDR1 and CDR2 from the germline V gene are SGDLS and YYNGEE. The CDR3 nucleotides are TGTGCCAGCAGTCGAACAGGGTTCCAAGAGACCCAGTACTTC. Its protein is CASSRTGFQETQYF.

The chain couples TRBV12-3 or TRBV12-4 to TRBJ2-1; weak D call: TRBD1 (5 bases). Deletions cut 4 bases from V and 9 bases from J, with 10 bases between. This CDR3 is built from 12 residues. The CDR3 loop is CASSSVGREQFF. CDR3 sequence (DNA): TGTGCCAGCAGTTCGGTGGGGCGTGAGCAGTTCTTC.